The next 19 T cell receptor beta chains were all read from a single sample in a study of blood T cell repertoires in COVID-19. Generated by immunoSEQ multiplex PCR, the TCRdb table keeps only in-frame clones and is missing some. The data contain roughly 180,000 clones, 81% of them singletons. Material: peripheral blood. Receptors were obtained from a woman between 35 and 50 years old with COVID-19, enrolled during active disease.

This chain links TRBV11-1 with TRBJ2-7; perhaps TRBD2 as D (6 bases). Between the trimmed V and J ends, which lost 6 bases and 1 base, there was a span of 10 bases. Germline CDR1 reads SGHAT; CDR2 reads FQDESV (reference sequence). This CDR3 spans 13 amino acids. The CDR3 reads CASRDYLSYEQYF. DNA of the CDR3: TGTGCCAGCAGGGACTACCTGTCCTACGAGCAGTACTTC.

As for this clone: No DNA is shown, since the ends of the CDR3 on it are uncertain; the CDR3 is the one TCRdb lists. This chain joins TRBV21-1 and TRBJ1-3; TRBD1 reflects the table's D call only, with no check against the DNA. TRBV21-1 is termed a pseudogene. The CDR3 sequence runs 20 residues, both termini included. CDR3 sequence: CASSKVGTGISGWSGNTIYF.

The chain joins TRBV19 to TRBJ1-1; D unclear. In germline, CDR1 is LNHDA, CDR2 SQIVND (reference sequence). Trimming shortened V by 8 bases and J by 2 bases, and 12 bases separated the two germline ends. CDR3 length equals 13 residues. CDR3 nucleotide sequence: TGTGCCAGTTGGCGACACTCCAACACTGAAGCTTTCTTT. Translating it yields CASWRHSNTEAFF.

This chain connects TRBV9 to TRBJ2-1; 8 bases fit TRBD1. The CDR3 length is 13 residues. Germline V CDR1 and CDR2: SGDLS, YYNGEE. With V trimmed by 4 bases and J by 8 bases, 5 bases remained unmatched. The DNA of the CDR3 is TGTGCCAGCAGCTCCGACAGGGGCGATGAGCAGTTCTTC. Its translation is CASSSDRGDEQFF.

The chain carries TRBV9 and TRBJ2-1; 12 bases fit TRBD2. CDR1 and CDR2 (germline): SGDLS, YYNGEE. The length of the CDR3 is 17 residues. Losses at the gene ends were 0 bases for V and 12 bases for J; bases not matched to a gene: 13. Here the CDR3 DNA reads TGTGCCAGCAGCGTAGGACTAGCGGGGGCGCGGGACCTTGGGCAGTTCTTC. This encodes CASSVGLAGARDLGQFF.

The V gene is TRBV6-5, the J gene TRBJ2-5, with D possibly being TRBD2 (7 bases). Per the germline V gene, CDR1 is MNHEY and CDR2 is SVGAGI. Trimming removed 5 bases at V and 5 bases at J, with 18 bases between. The CDR3 is 15 residues long. The CDR3 loop is CASSHLSRGAETQYF. The DNA for the CDR3 is TGTGCCAGCAGTCACCTAAGTCGGGGGGCGGAGACCCAGTACTTC.

The chain combines TRBV3-1 (or the pseudogene TRBV3-2) with TRBJ2-6, with D perhaps TRBD1 (6 bases). This CDR3 comprises 19 residues. The germline CDR1 and CDR2 sequences are LGHDT and YNNKEL (reference sequence). V shed 4 bases and J shed 1 base, with 20 bases lying between them. CDR3 in DNA: TGTGCCAGCAGCCTGAACCGGGACAAGGATTATTCTGGGGCCAACGTCCTGACTTTC. Encoded protein: CASSLNRDKDYSGANVLTF.

The V and J genes are TRBV27 and TRBJ1-2; TRBD1 matches at 7 bases. This CDR3 is 14 amino acids long. With 5 bases clipped from V and 4 bases from J, the junction kept 7 bases outside the gene matches. CDR1 and CDR2 (germline): MNHEY, SMNVEV (reference sequence). The CDR3 bases are TGTGCCAGCAGTACCCGACAGGGATTCTATGGCTACACCTTC. Its translation: CASSTRQGFYGYTF.

The V call is TRBV11-2, the J call TRBJ1-4; 7 positions agree with TRBD1. Germline V gene data show CDR1 as SGHAT and CDR2 as FQNNGV. The CDR3 has 15 residues. Losses at the gene ends were 4 bases for V and 8 bases for J; bases not matched to a gene: 10. The CDR3 spells CASSYNPGQREKLFF. The CDR3 bases are TGTGCCAGCAGCTATAACCCGGGACAGAGAGAAAAACTGTTTTTT. Looking up the rest from reference TRBV11-2 and TRBJ1-4 gives the full variable domain: EAGVAQSPRYKIIEKRQSVAFWCNPISGHATLYWYQQILGQGPKLLIQFQNNGVVDDSQLPKDRFSAERLKGVDSTLKIQPAKLEDSAVYLCASSYNPGQREKLFFGSGTQLSVL.

The chain recombines TRBV5-4 with TRBJ2-5; TRBD1 matches at 8 bases. The junction had 3 bases not matched to a gene; V was cut back by 4 bases and J by 4 bases. The CDR3 has 13 residues. CDR1 and CDR2 from the germline V gene are SGHNT and YYREEE (reference sequence). DNA of the CDR3: TGTGCCAGCAGCCCCGGACAGGGAGAGACCCAGTACTTC. Its protein product is CASSPGQGETQYF. Using reference TRBV5-4 and TRBJ2-5 for the parts outside the CDR3, the full variable domain is ETGVTQSPTHLIKTRGQQVTLRCSSQSGHNTVSWYQQALGQGPQFIFQYYREEENGRGNFPPRFSGLQFPNYSSELNVNALELDDSALYLCASSPGQGETQYFGPGTRLLVL.

The chain carries TRBV10-3 and TRBJ2-3; 9 bases map to TRBD2. The CDR3 runs 14 residues. V lost 8 bases to trimming and J lost 7 bases; unmatched junction nucleotides: 10. Germline V lookup: CDR1 ENHRY, CDR2 SYGVKD. CDR3 region: CAIGLSGSMNTQYF. In DNA, the CDR3 is TGTGCCATCGGACTTAGCGGGAGCATGAATACGCAGTATTTT.

This clone was observed a single time. V and J are TRBV14 and TRBJ2-1; 11 nucleotides agree with TRBD2. The CDR3 sequence is 16 residues long. The V and J ends lost 2 bases and 3 bases, in that order; junction bases with no gene match: 3. CDR1 and CDR2 (germline): SGHDN, FVKESK. Here the CDR3 DNA reads TGTGCCAGCAGCCAACCTGGACTAGCGGGCTACAATGAGCAGTTCTTC. It codes for CASSQPGLAGYNEQFF. The complete variable domain, with remaining parts taken from reference TRBV14 and TRBJ2-1, reads EAGVTQFPSHSVIEKGQTVTLRCDPISGHDNLYWYRRVMGKEIKFLLHFVKESKQDESGMPNNRFLAERTGGTYSTLKVQPAELEDSGVYFCASSQPGLAGYNEQFFGPGTRLTVL.

The J gene is TRBJ1-1, the V gene TRBV7-2; D possibly corresponds to TRBD1 (5 bases). The CDR3 extends over 16 amino acids. Germline lookup yields CDR1 SGHTA and CDR2 FQGNSA. V lost 5 bases and J lost 1, with 17 bases in between. The CDR3, as DNA: TGTGCCAGCAGCCACTCCGCAGGGTCGAGGAACACTGAAGCTTTCTTT. Translating it yields CASSHSAGSRNTEAFF. Supplemented by reference TRBV7-2 and TRBJ1-1, the full variable domain reads GAGVSQSPSNKVTEKGKDVELRCDPISGHTALYWYRQSLGQGLEFLIYFQGNSAPDKSGLPSDRFSAERTGGSVSTLTIQRTQQEDSAVYLCASSHSAGSRNTEAFFGQGTRLTVV.

The count of this clone is one. The chain has TRBV11-3 and TRBJ2-5; D uncertain. Between the trimmed V and J ends, which lost 0 bases and 5 bases, there was a span of 4 bases. Germline V gives CDR1 SGHNT, CDR2 YENEEA. This CDR3 contains 12 residues. The CDR3 spells CASSLDPETQYF. CDR3 nucleotide sequence: TGTGCCAGCAGCTTAGATCCGGAGACCCAGTACTTC.

V is TRBV4-2 and J is TRBJ1-6; a possible D gene is TRBD1 (6 bases). This CDR3 is built from 16 residues. Looked up from germline, CDR1 is LGHNA and CDR2 is YNFKEQ. V lost 0 bases and J 7 bases, leaving 13 bases between the germline ends. The CDR3 loop is CASSQDPGTQNSPLHF. DNA for the CDR3: TGTGCCAGCAGCCAAGATCCCGGGACACAGAATTCACCCCTCCACTTT.

J is TRBJ2-7 and V is TRBV6-5, with D perhaps TRBD1 (5 bases). Germline values: CDR1 MNHEY, CDR2 SVGAGI. Trimming stripped 4 bases from V and 3 bases from J, with 13 bases between. The CDR3 consists of 14 residues. CDR3 in DNA: TGTGCCAGCAGTTGGGGCCTTCGCCACTACGAGCAGTACTTC. This encodes CASSWGLRHYEQYF.

The chain joins TRBV5-1 to TRBJ2-2; D may be TRBD1 (6 bases). V lost 2 bases to trimming and J lost 7 bases, with 9 bases between them. The CDR3 is made up of 13 amino acids. Germline CDR1 SGHRS, CDR2 YFSETQ. The chain's CDR3 is CASSFRGDGELFF. CDR3 DNA: TGCGCCAGCAGCTTCAGGGGAGACGGGGAGCTGTTTTTT. Based on the CDR3 plus reference TRBV5-1 and TRBJ2-2, the full variable domain is KAGVTQTPRYLIKTRGQQVTLSCSPISGHRSVSWYQQTPGQGLQFLFEYFSETQRNKGNFPGRFSGRQFSNSRSEMNVSTLELGDSALYLCASSFRGDGELFFGEGSRLTVL.

V and J are TRBV5-4 and TRBJ2-5, with TRBD2 identical over 8 bases. In germline, CDR1 is SGHNT, CDR2 YYREEE (reference sequence). The CDR3 sequence is 16 residues long. V trimming: 4 bases; J trimming: 4 bases; junction bases outside the gene matches: 12. As DNA, the CDR3 is TGTGCCAGCAGCGAAAGAGCCGGGGGGGCGGGAGAGACCCAGTACTTC. It encodes CASSERAGGAGETQYF. Based on the CDR3 plus reference TRBV5-4 and TRBJ2-5, the full variable domain is ETGVTQSPTHLIKTRGQQVTLRCSSQSGHNTVSWYQQALGQGPQFIFQYYREEENGRGNFPPRFSGLQFPNYSSELNVNALELDDSALYLCASSERAGGAGETQYFGPGTRLLVL.

The rearrangement uses TRBV29-1 and TRBJ2-5; TRBD2 aligns across 12 bases. The CDR3 consists of 14 residues. Germline CDR1 is SQVTM and CDR2 is ANQGSEA. After removal of 6 bases from V and 4 bases from J, the junction contained 6 bases not matched to a gene. In DNA, the CDR3 is TGCAGCGTCCCTAGCGGGGGGGCCGTAGAGACCCAGTACTTC. Translation: CSVPSGGAVETQYF.